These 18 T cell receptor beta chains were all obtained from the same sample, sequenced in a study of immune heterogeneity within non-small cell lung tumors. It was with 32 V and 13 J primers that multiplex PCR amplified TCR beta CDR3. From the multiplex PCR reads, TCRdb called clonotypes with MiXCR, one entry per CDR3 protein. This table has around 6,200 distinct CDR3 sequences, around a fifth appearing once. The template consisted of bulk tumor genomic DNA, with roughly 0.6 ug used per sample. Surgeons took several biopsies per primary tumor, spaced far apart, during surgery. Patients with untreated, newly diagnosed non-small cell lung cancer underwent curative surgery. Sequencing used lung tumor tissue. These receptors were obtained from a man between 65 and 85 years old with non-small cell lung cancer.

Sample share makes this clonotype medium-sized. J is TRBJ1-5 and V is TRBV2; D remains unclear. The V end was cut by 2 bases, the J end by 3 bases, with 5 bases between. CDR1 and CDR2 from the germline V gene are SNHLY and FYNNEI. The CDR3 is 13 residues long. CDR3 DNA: TGTGCCAGCAGTGAAATCAACAATCAGCCCCAGCATTTT. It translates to CASSEINNQPQHF.

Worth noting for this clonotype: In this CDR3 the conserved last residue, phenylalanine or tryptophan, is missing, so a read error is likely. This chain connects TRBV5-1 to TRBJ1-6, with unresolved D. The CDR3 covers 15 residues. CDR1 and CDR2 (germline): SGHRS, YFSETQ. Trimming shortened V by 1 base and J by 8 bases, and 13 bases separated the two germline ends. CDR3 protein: CASSLWAMEDSPLHL. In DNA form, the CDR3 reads TGCGCCAGCAGCTTGTGGGCTATGGAGGATTCACCCCTCCACCTT.

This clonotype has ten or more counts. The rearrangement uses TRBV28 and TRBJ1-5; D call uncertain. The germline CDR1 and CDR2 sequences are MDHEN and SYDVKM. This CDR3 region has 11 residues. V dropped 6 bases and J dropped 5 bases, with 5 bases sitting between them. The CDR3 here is CASRSDQPQHF. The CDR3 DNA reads TGTGCCAGCAGATCGGATCAGCCCCAGCATTTT.

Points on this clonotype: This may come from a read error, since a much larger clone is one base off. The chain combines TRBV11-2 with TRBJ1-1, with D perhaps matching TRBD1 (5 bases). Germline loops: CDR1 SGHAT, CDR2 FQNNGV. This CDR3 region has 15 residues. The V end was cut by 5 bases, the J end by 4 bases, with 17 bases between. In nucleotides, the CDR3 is TGTGCCAGCAGCCTCACTCTGGGGGGGAGCACTGAAGCTTTCTTT. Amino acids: CASSLTLGGSTEAFF.

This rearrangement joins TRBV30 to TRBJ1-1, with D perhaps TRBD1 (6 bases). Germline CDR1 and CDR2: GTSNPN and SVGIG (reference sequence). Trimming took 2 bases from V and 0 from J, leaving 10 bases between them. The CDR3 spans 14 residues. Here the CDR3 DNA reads TGTGCCTGGAGTCCCGGACAGATGAACACTGAAGCTTTCTTT. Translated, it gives CAWSPGQMNTEAFF.

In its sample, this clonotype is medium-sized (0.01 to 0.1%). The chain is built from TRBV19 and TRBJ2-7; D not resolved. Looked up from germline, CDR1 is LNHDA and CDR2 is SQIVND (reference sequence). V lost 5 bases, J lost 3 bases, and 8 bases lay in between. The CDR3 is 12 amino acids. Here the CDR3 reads CASSLDGYEQYF. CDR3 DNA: TGTGCCAGTAGTCTCGACGGCTACGAGCAGTACTTC.

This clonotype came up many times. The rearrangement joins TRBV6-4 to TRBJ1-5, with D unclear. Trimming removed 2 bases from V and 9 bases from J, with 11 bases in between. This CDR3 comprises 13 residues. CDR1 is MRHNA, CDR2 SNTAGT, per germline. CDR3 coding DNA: TGTGCCAGCAGTGACCTCCCTCGGGGGCCCCAGCATTTT. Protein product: CASSDLPRGPQHF.

Written as DNA, the CDR3 is TGTGCCAGCAGTAAAGACAGGGCCACCGGGGAGCTGTTTTTT. Translated, it gives CASSKDRATGELFF. This chain connects TRBV7-3 to TRBJ2-2, with 7 positions matching TRBD1. CDR1 is SGHTA, CDR2 FQGTGA, per germline. V trimming: 6 bases; J trimming: 4 bases; junction bases outside the gene matches: 5. The CDR3 spans 14 residues.

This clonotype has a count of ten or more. Here the CDR3 reads CASSPRLGLGMAHEQFF. CDR3 bases: TGTGCCAGCTCACCACGGTTAGGACTAGGGATGGCGCATGAGCAGTTCTTC. The chain combines TRBV18 with TRBJ2-1; 7 nucleotides line up with TRBD2. Germline V gives CDR1 KGHSH, CDR2 LQKENI. J lost 8 bases, V lost 1 base, and 14 bases had no gene match. CDR3 length: 17 residues.

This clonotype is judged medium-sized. The CDR3 loop reads CASSVGFGYGYTF. The CDR3 coding sequence is TGTGCCAGCAGTGTGGGATTTGGCTATGGCTACACCTTC. The V gene is TRBV25-1, the J gene TRBJ1-2; no definite D call. Germline values: CDR1 MGHDK, CDR2 SYGVNS. The CDR3 has 13 residues. The V gene lost 4 bases and the J gene lost 4 bases, with 10 bases spanning the gap.

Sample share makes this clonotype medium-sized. CDR3 nucleotides: TGTGCCAGCCGGGGGGGACAGGGTTACCCATATCAAAACTACGAGCAGTACTTC. The encoded protein is CASRGGQGYPYQNYEQYF. The rearrangement joins TRBV2 to TRBJ2-7; the D gene is possibly TRBD1 (9 bases). Germline V gene lookup returns CDR1 SNHLY and CDR2 FYNNEI. The length of the CDR3 is 18 residues. Trimming removed 8 bases at V and 3 bases at J, with 29 bases between.

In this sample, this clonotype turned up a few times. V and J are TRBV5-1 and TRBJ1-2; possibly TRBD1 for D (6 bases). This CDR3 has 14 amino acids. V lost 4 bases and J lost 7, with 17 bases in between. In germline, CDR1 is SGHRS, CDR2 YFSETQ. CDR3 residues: CASSPGTRVGGYTF. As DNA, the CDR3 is TGCGCCAGCAGCCCCGGGACAAGGGTTGGTGGCTACACCTTC.

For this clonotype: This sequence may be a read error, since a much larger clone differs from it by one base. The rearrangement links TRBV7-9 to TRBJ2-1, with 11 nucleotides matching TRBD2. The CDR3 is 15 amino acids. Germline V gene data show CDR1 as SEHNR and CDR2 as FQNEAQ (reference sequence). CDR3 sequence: CASNLTSGGYNEQFF. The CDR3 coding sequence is TGTGCCAGCAACTTAACTAGCGGGGGATACAATGAGCAGTTCTTC. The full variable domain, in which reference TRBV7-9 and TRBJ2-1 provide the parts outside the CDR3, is DTGVSQNPRHKITKRGQNVTFRCDPISEHNRLYWYRQTLGQGPEFLTYFQNEAQLEKSRLLSDRFSAERPKGSFSTLEIQRTEQGDSAMYLCASNLTSGGYNEQFFGPGTRLTVL.

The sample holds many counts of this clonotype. The CDR3: CATSSSRGWTGELFF. CDR3 DNA sequence: TGTGCCACCTCCAGTAGTCGGGGCTGGACCGGGGAGCTGTTTTTT. The chain joins TRBV24-1 to TRBJ2-2; possibly TRBD1 or TRBD2 for D (5 bases each). In germline, CDR1 is KGHDR, CDR2 SFDVKD. Trimming left V 9 bases short and J 5 bases short, with 18 bases between. The CDR3 loop spans 15 amino acids.

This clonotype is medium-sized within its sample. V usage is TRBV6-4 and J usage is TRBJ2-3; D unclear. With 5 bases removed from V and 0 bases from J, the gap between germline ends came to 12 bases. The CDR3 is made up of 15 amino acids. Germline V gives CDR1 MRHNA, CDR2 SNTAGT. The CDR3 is CASSHTMGSTDTQYF. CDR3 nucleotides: TGTGCCAGCAGTCATACTATGGGTAGCACAGATACGCAGTATTTT.

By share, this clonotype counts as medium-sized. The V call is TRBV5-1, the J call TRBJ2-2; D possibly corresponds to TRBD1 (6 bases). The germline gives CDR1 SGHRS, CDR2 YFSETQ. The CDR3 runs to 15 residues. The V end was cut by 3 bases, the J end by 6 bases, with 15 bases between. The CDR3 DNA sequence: TGCGCCAGCAGCTGGGGAAACAGGGATCCCGGGGAGCTGTTTTTT. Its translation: CASSWGNRDPGELFF.

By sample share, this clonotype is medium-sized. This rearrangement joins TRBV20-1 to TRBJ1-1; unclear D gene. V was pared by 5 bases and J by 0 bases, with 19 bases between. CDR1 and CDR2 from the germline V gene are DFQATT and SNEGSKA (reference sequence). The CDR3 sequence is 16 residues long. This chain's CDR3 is CSAPPPPTVMNTEAFF. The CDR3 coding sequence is TGCAGTGCTCCACCTCCGCCCACAGTTATGAACACTGAAGCTTTCTTT.

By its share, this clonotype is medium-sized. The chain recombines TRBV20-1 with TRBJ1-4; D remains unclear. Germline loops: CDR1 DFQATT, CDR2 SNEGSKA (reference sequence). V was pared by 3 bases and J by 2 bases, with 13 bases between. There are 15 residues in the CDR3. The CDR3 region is CSASGPPGTNEKLFF. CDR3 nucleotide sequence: TGCAGTGCTAGTGGCCCCCCGGGGACTAATGAAAAACTGTTTTTT.